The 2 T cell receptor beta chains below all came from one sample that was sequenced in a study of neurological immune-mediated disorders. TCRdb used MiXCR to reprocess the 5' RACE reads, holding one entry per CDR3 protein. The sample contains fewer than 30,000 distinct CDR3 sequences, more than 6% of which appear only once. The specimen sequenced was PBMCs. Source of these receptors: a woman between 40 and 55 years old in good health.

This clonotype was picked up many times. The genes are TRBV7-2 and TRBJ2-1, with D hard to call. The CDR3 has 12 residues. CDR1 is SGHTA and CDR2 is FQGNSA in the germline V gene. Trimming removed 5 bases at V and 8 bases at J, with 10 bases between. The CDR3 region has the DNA TGTGCCAGCAGCCGGGCGGTGCATGAGCAGTTCTTC. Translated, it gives CASSRAVHEQFF.

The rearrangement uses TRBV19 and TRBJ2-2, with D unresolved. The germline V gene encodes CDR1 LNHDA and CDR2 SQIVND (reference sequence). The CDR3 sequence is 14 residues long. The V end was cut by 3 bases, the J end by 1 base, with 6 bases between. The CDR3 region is CASSIGQNTGELFF. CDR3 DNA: TGTGCCAGTAGTATTGGCCAGAACACCGGGGAGCTGTTTTTT.